Following are 28 T cell receptor beta chains from one sample sequenced in a study of T cell responses to AZD1222 COVID-19 vaccine. The repertoire was sequenced with immunoSEQ multiplex PCR; TCRdb's copy has only in-frame clones and lacks some. The sample lists 150,000 or so clones; 80% to 95% were seen once. The sample in question was peripheral blood, obtained 28 days after the second AZD1222 dose. Receptors were obtained from an adult who received the AZD1222 COVID-19 vaccine.

The rearrangement links TRBV9 to TRBJ2-1; 8 bases line up with TRBD2. Germline assignment: CDR1 SGDLS and CDR2 YYNGEE. This CDR3 contains 16 residues. J gave up 4 bases and V 0 bases, and 6 bases lay outside the gene matches. CDR3 sequence: CASSVAGSGAYNEQFF. The CDR3 DNA sequence: TGTGCCAGCAGCGTAGCTGGTAGCGGGGCGTACAATGAGCAGTTCTTC.

J is TRBJ1-4 and V is TRBV4-2; 10 bases are a match to TRBD1. There are 17 residues in the CDR3. Losses at the gene ends were 4 bases for V and 2 bases for J; bases not matched to a gene: 7. Germline loops: CDR1 LGHNA, CDR2 YNFKEQ. CDR3 residues: CASSRGQGSTTNEKLFF. CDR3 nucleotide sequence: TGTGCCAGCAGCCGGGGACAGGGGTCAACCACTAATGAAAAACTGTTTTTT.

A single count supports this clone. The chain carries TRBV7-2 and TRBJ1-1; 7 nucleotides match TRBD1. The CDR3 sequence is 14 residues long. V gave up 5 bases and J gave up 8 bases; unmatched junction bases: 11. Per germline, CDR1 SGHTA and CDR2 FQGNSA. CDR3 sequence reads: CASSAITSTGEAFF. DNA for the CDR3: TGTGCCAGCAGCGCTATTACCTCGACAGGGGAAGCTTTCTTT.

The J gene is TRBJ1-4, the V gene TRBV6-6, with TRBD1 as a possible D gene (6 bases). This CDR3 has 14 residues. CDR1 MNHNY and CDR2 SVGAGI come from the germline V gene (reference sequence). The ends were cut back, 2 bases at V and 10 bases at J, with 14 bases in the middle. The CDR3 reads CASSYGQGGGKLFF. The DNA of the CDR3 is TGTGCCAGCAGTTACGGGCAGGGAGGGGGAAAACTGTTTTTT.

The chain links TRBV5-1 to TRBJ2-1; D gene uncertain. The CDR3 sequence is 14 residues long. In germline, CDR1 is SGHRS, CDR2 YFSETQ. Between the trimmed V and J ends, which lost 0 bases and 7 bases, there was a span of 11 bases. CDR3 sequence (DNA): TGCGCCAGCAGCTTGGGCTCCCCTGGGAATGAGCAGTTCTTC. The encoded protein is CASSLGSPGNEQFF.

The chain combines TRBV6-2 or TRBV6-3 with TRBJ1-2, with no clear D. Germline values: CDR1 MNHEY, CDR2 SVGEGT. V was cut by 6 bases and J by 8 bases, with 16 bases left in between. The CDR3 length is 13 residues. The CDR3 DNA reads TGTGCCAGCAGCAAGGGAGACTCATGGGGCTACACCTTC. This sequence encodes CASSKGDSWGYTF.

The rearrangement links TRBV11-2 to TRBJ1-6; D is undetermined. The CDR3 spans 15 residues. Per germline, CDR1 SGHAT and CDR2 FQNNGV. Trimming cost V 0 bases and J 12 bases, with 15 bases left between them. CDR3 bases: TGTGCCAGCAGCTTAGATCGTATTGAGGGAGGACCCCTCCACTTT. Its translation is CASSLDRIEGGPLHF.

This chain joins TRBV29-1 and TRBJ2-5, with 11 bases identical to TRBD1. V lost 6 bases, J lost 7 bases, and 7 bases stayed unmatched. This CDR3 has 13 residues. CDR1 SQVTM and CDR2 ANQGSEA come from the germline V gene. CDR3 protein: CSVRGQGVGTQYF. The CDR3 region has the DNA TGCAGCGTCAGGGGACAGGGGGTCGGGACCCAGTACTTC.

This chain links TRBV3-1 (or the pseudogene TRBV3-2) with TRBJ1-2; D call uncertain. The CDR3 loop spans 14 amino acids. The germline V and J ends were trimmed by 2 bases and 6 bases, with 13 bases remaining between them. CDR1 is LGHDT, CDR2 YNNKEL, per germline (reference sequence). The CDR3 here is CASSQRGGVDGYTF. CDR3 in DNA: TGTGCCAGCAGCCAACGGGGTGGTGTTGATGGCTACACCTTC.

The chain is built from TRBV6-5 and TRBJ1-3, with 10 bases matching TRBD1. The germline CDR1 and CDR2 sequences are MNHEY and SVGAGI. V was pared by 8 bases and J by 4 bases, with 5 bases of the junction left unmatched. CDR3 length equals 14 residues. The CDR3 protein is CASLGQGRGNTIYF. Here the CDR3 DNA reads TGTGCCAGCCTGGGACAGGGGCGAGGAAACACCATATATTTT.

The chain joins TRBV6-5 to TRBJ2-7; possible D gene TRBD1, 6 bases. This CDR3 is built from 12 residues. The V gene's germline CDR1 is MNHEY and CDR2 SVGAGI. V lost 5 bases and J lost 3, with 8 bases in between. CDR3 bases: TGTGCCAGCAGTCGGGACAACTACGAGCAGTACTTC. Translating gives CASSRDNYEQYF.

The chain uses TRBV4-1 and TRBJ1-5; TRBD1 aligns across 7 bases. The CDR3 consists of 14 residues. Germline assignment: CDR1 MGHRA and CDR2 YSYEKL. Trimming removed 3 bases from V and 2 bases from J; junction bases left unmatched: 1. The CDR3 region is CASSHTGGNQPQHF. The CDR3 nucleotides read TGCGCCAGCAGCCACACAGGGGGCAATCAGCCCCAGCATTTT.

V is TRBV4-1 and J is TRBJ1-3, with D possibly matching TRBD1 (6 bases). The CDR3 has 16 residues. The V end lost 0 bases, the J end lost 2 bases, and 11 bases lay between the germline ends. In germline, CDR1 is MGHRA, CDR2 YSYEKL. CDR3 in DNA: TGCGCCAGCAGCCAAGATGGACGGGGGCCTGGAAACACCATATATTTT. It specifies CASSQDGRGPGNTIYF.

This CDR3 reads CASLETGNSNQPQHF. DNA for the CDR3: TGTGCCAGTTTAGAGACAGGGAATAGCAATCAGCCCCAGCATTTT. The rearrangement uses TRBV19 and TRBJ1-5, with 7 bases fitting TRBD1. This CDR3 region has 15 residues. CDR1 and CDR2 (germline): LNHDA, SQIVND (reference sequence). V was clipped by 8 bases and J by 0 bases; unmatched bases: 7.

J is TRBJ2-5 and V is TRBV6-1; D tentatively fits TRBD1 or TRBD2 (5 bases each). This CDR3 spans 16 amino acids. Looked up from germline, CDR1 is MNHNS and CDR2 is SASEGT. The V and J ends lost 2 bases and 2 bases respectively, with 15 bases between them. The CDR3 spells CASSEFYRTLQETQYF. Here the CDR3 DNA reads TGTGCCAGCAGTGAATTCTACAGGACTCTTCAAGAGACCCAGTACTTC.

The J gene is TRBJ1-2, the V gene TRBV18, with 10 bases that match TRBD1. This CDR3 has 17 amino acids. Germline V gene data show CDR1 as KGHSH and CDR2 as LQKENI. V was pared by 2 bases and J by 1 base, with 7 bases of the junction left unmatched. In nucleotides, the CDR3 is TGTGCCAGCTCACCATCGACAGGGGGCCATATTAACTATGGCTACACCTTC. The encoded protein is CASSPSTGGHINYGYTF.

The gene calls are TRBV28 and TRBJ1-5; tentative D call: TRBD1 (6 bases). The CDR3 length is 15 residues. Trimming shortened V by 9 bases and J by 3 bases, and 18 bases separated the two germline ends. Germline values: CDR1 MDHEN, CDR2 SYDVKM. DNA of the CDR3: TGTGCCAGTTGGGGGGGCAGGGACTTCAATCAGCCCCAGCATTTT. It yields the protein CASWGGRDFNQPQHF.

J is TRBJ2-7 and V is TRBV11-2, with D unclear. Looked up from germline, CDR1 is SGHAT and CDR2 is FQNNGV. The V and J ends lost 3 bases and 2 bases respectively, with 17 bases between them. This CDR3 has 16 residues. The CDR3 DNA reads as TGTGCCAGCAGCTTTCAAGCCTCAGTAAGGGCCTACGAGCAGTACTTC. Translating it yields CASSFQASVRAYEQYF.

The chain is built from TRBV7-8 and TRBJ2-1, with 10 bases identical to TRBD2. The trim removed 1 base at V and 8 bases at J, leaving 5 bases unmatched. Per germline, CDR1 SGHVS and CDR2 FQNEAQ. The CDR3 contains 15 residues. This CDR3 reads CASSLGLAGVYEQFF. CDR3 in DNA: TGTGCCAGCAGCTTAGGTCTAGCGGGAGTATATGAGCAGTTCTTC. Variable domain in full (rest from reference TRBV7-8 and TRBJ2-1): GAGVSQSPRYKVAKRGQDVALRCDPISGHVSLFWYQQALGQGPEFLTYFQNEAQLDKSGLPSDRFFAERPEGSVSTLKIQRTQQEDSAVYLCASSLGLAGVYEQFFGPGTRLTVL.

The J gene is TRBJ2-1, the V gene TRBV5-4; D gene uncertain. V shed 0 bases and J shed 2 bases, with 9 bases lying between them. The length of the CDR3 is 15 residues. Germline V gene sequence: CDR1 SGHNT, CDR2 YYREEE (reference sequence). The CDR3 is CASSLALFAYNEQFF. The CDR3 nucleotides are TGTGCCAGCAGCTTGGCTCTCTTTGCCTACAATGAGCAGTTCTTC.

The genes are TRBV12-3 or TRBV12-4 and TRBJ2-7; D may correspond to TRBD1 or TRBD2 (5 bases each). V lost 6 bases to trimming and J lost 12 bases, with 15 bases between them. This CDR3 has 11 amino acids. The DNA of the CDR3 is TGTGCCAGCAGCCAGGGACCACGGCGGTACTTC. This encodes CASSQGPRRYF.

This chain connects TRBV28 to TRBJ2-2; D is undetermined. In germline, CDR1 is MDHEN, CDR2 SYDVKM. There are 13 residues in the CDR3. V was shortened by 9 bases and J by 4 bases, with 12 bases between the two germline ends. CDR3: CASAETPTGELFF. Here the CDR3 DNA reads TGTGCCAGTGCCGAGACTCCCACCGGGGAGCTGTTTTTT.

V and J are TRBV7-2 and TRBJ2-7; the match to TRBD2 covers 10 bases. This CDR3 contains 13 residues. Germline CDR1 SGHTA, CDR2 FQGNSA. J was trimmed by 3 bases and V by 5 bases; bases with no gene match: 1. The CDR3 DNA reads as TGTGCCAGCAGCAGCGGGGGGGGCTACGAGCAGTACTTC. It specifies CASSSGGGYEQYF.

CDR3 nucleotide sequence: TGTGCCAGCAGCCTCTCGGGGTCTGGCTACACCTTC. Translating gives CASSLSGSGYTF. The rearrangement uses TRBV3-1 (or the pseudogene TRBV3-2) and TRBJ1-2; D is ambiguous. The germline V and J ends were trimmed by 4 bases and 7 bases, with 10 bases remaining between them. The CDR3 covers 12 residues. Germline CDR1 reads LGHDT; CDR2 reads YNNKEL (reference sequence).

This clone appeared once. The rearrangement uses TRBV28 and TRBJ1-2, with 10 positions matching TRBD1. The CDR3 consists of 14 residues. Trimming cost V 5 bases and J 6 bases; bases outside gene matches: 6. Germline-derived CDR1 and CDR2 are MDHEN and SYDVKM. The CDR3 protein is CASSTRQGANGYTF. CDR3 nucleotides: TGTGCCAGCAGTACCCGACAGGGGGCTAATGGCTACACCTTC.

This chain uses TRBV6-1 with TRBJ1-1; a possible D gene is TRBD1 (6 bases). The CDR3 is 15 residues long. Germline V gene lookup returns CDR1 MNHNS and CDR2 SASEGT. The V end was cut by 1 base, the J end by 1 base, with 10 bases between. DNA for the CDR3: TGTGCCAGCAGTGAAGGTTGGACAGCGAACACTGAAGCTTTCTTT. Translating it yields CASSEGWTANTEAFF.

V usage is TRBV11-2 and J usage is TRBJ2-7; 13 bases agree with TRBD2. Germline loops: CDR1 SGHAT, CDR2 FQNNGV. The CDR3 sequence is 19 residues long. Trimming at V came to 4 bases and at J to 3 bases, leaving 15 bases not matched to a gene. The CDR3 DNA is TGTGCCAGCAGCTCAGACGGGACTAGCGGGAATGGTCGACTCTACGAGCAGTACTTC. It specifies CASSSDGTSGNGRLYEQYF.

In this sample, this clone is medium-sized. V and J are TRBV28 and TRBJ2-7; D possibly corresponds to TRBD1 (6 bases). The CDR3 contains 16 residues. Germline V gene data show CDR1 as MDHEN and CDR2 as SYDVKM. The V end was cut by 4 bases, the J end by 7 bases, with 23 bases between. For the CDR3, the DNA is TGTGCCAGCAGTTCGAATTACATTGCAGGGGAGTGGGAGCAGTACTTC. As protein: CASSSNYIAGEWEQYF.